The clone carrying this TCR beta chain was counted between two and nine times. The data were taken from a study of blood T cell repertoires in COVID-19. On the study more broadly: The samples span acute and convalescent COVID-19 from the United States, Italy and Spain. T cells, B-cell-depleted T cells, or PBMCs supplied cDNA or gDNA.

J gave up 4 bases and V 5 bases, and 8 bases lay outside the gene matches. CDR3 length equals 15 residues. Germline CDR1 and CDR2: MNHEY and SVGAGI. In the original processing: Reference gene primer amplification gave nucleated cell count estimates. Only in-frame clones appear in the TCRdb table, and some are missing; sequencing was by immunoSEQ multiplex PCR. V, J and clone size are taken as reported in that table, and D and trimming were inferred from the DNA itself. The sample holds under 150,000 clones; 70% to 90% are singletons and the top ten take about 3.6%. This chain connects TRBV6-5 to TRBJ2-5; 9 bases map to TRBD1. The sequencing input was peripheral blood. The clonotype originates from a man aged 35 to 55 with acute or convalescent COVID-19. The CDR3 here is CASSTWTGAAETQYF. The CDR3 DNA follows: TGTGCCAGCAGTACCTGGACAGGGGCGGCAGAGACCCAGTACTTC.